A single sample gave rise to the 28 T cell receptor beta chains below, sequenced in a study of cytomegalovirus exposure and HLA in healthy donors. The PCR contained 60 Vbeta and 13 Jbeta primers. The protocol was immunoSEQ multiplex PCR, while the TCRdb copy is restricted to in-frame clones and leaves out a portion. The profile shows about 190,000 clones, about 89% of them singletons. Sample: PBMCs. The receptor source for this set is a young man in good health and CMV-seronegative.

The chain couples TRBV28 to TRBJ1-6; a weak D match, TRBD1 (5 bases). V dropped 7 bases and J dropped 10 bases, with 23 bases sitting between them. This CDR3 comprises 16 residues. Germline V CDR1 and CDR2: MDHEN, SYDVKM. The CDR3 DNA reads as TGTGCCAGCACCCCGCGGGGGGTATCGGGGAACTCACCCCTCCACTTT. It encodes CASTPRGVSGNSPLHF. Supplemented by reference TRBV28 and TRBJ1-6, the full variable domain reads DVKVTQSSRYLVKRTGEKVFLECVQDMDHENMFWYRQDPGLGLRLIYFSYDVKMKEKGDIPEGYSVSREKKERFSLILESASTNQTSMYLCASTPRGVSGNSPLHFGNGTRLTVT.

The chain carries TRBV6-5 and TRBJ2-1; TRBD1 aligns across 7 bases. Per germline, CDR1 MNHEY and CDR2 SVGAGI. Trimming removed 8 bases from V and 0 bases from J; junction bases left unmatched: 4. This CDR3 is built from 14 residues. For the CDR3, the DNA is TGTGCCAGCCGACGGGACAGCTCCTACAATGAGCAGTTCTTC. Protein product: CASRRDSSYNEQFF.

The chain carries TRBV7-2 and TRBJ2-1; TRBD2 is a possible D gene (5 bases). The CDR3 runs 14 residues. Germline CDR1 SGHTA, CDR2 FQGNSA. V was pared by 0 bases and J by 10 bases, with 13 bases between. CDR3 in DNA: TGTGCCAGCAGCTTAGCGCCAGCTACGGGGGAGCAGTTCTTC. Translation gives CASSLAPATGEQFF. Filled out from reference TRBV7-2 and TRBJ2-1, the complete variable domain reads GAGVSQSPSNKVTEKGKDVELRCDPISGHTALYWYRQSLGQGLEFLIYFQGNSAPDKSGLPSDRFSAERTGGSVSTLTIQRTQQEDSAVYLCASSLAPATGEQFFGPGTRLTVL.

This clone has just one count. The chain is built from TRBV6-4 and TRBJ2-5, with 7 bases identical to TRBD2. CDR3 length: 13 amino acids. Trimming cost V 0 bases and J 7 bases; bases outside gene matches: 2. Germline CDR1 reads MRHNA; CDR2 reads SNTAGT. Here the CDR3 reads CASSDSPGGTQYF. In DNA, the CDR3 is TGTGCCAGCAGTGACTCGCCGGGGGGGACCCAGTACTTC.

This clone was seen a few times. This chain connects TRBV2 to TRBJ1-2; perhaps TRBD1 as D (5 bases). The CDR3 length is 12 residues. The germline V and J ends were trimmed by 3 bases and 6 bases, with 8 bases remaining between them. Germline V gene sequence: CDR1 SNHLY, CDR2 FYNNEI. CDR3 DNA: TGTGCCAGCAGTGACCTGACAGATGGCTACACCTTC. Residues: CASSDLTDGYTF.

This clone was recorded only once. The gene calls are TRBV23-1 and TRBJ2-7; D perhaps matches TRBD1 (6 bases). TRBV23-1 is placed among ORFs of uncertain function. This CDR3 is built from 17 residues. Trimming took 6 bases from V and 3 from J, leaving 24 bases between them. CDR3 nucleotide sequence: TGCGCCAGCAGCCCAAGCGATAAACCGGGACAACACTACGAGCAGTACTTC. It yields the protein CASSPSDKPGQHYEQYF.

J is TRBJ1-2 and V is TRBV2, with a tentative D call TRBD1 (5 bases). Trimming cost V 3 bases and J 5 bases, with 13 bases left between them. Germline loops: CDR1 SNHLY, CDR2 FYNNEI. The CDR3 contains 14 residues. Here the CDR3 DNA reads TGTGCCAGCAGTGAGCCGACTCGGACATATGGCTACACCTTC. This sequence encodes CASSEPTRTYGYTF.

V usage is TRBV21-1 and J usage is TRBJ2-1; the listed D gene, TRBD2, was not tested against the DNA. TRBV21-1 is a listed pseudogene. The CDR3 has 19 residues. The CDR3 bases are TGTGCCAGCAGCAAGGGACTAGCGGGGCTTAGGAGTTACTACAATGAGCAGTTCTTC. Protein sequence: CASSKGLAGLRSYYNEQFF.

This clone was counted once. This sequence joins TRBV27 and TRBJ2-3; D gene ambiguous. Germline CDR1 reads MNHEY; CDR2 reads SMNVEV (reference sequence). The ends were cut back, 6 bases at V and 5 bases at J, with 6 bases in the middle. The CDR3 runs to 11 residues. CDR3 region: CASRARDTQYF. The CDR3 coding sequence is TGTGCCAGCAGAGCCCGAGATACGCAGTATTTT.

V and J are TRBV6-5 and TRBJ1-5, with D possibly being TRBD1 (6 bases). Trimming removed 6 bases from V and 7 bases from J, with 10 bases in between. The CDR3 loop spans 12 amino acids. Germline CDR1 is MNHEY and CDR2 is SVGAGI. CDR3 sequence: CASSSGVQPQHF. The CDR3 DNA sequence: TGTGCCAGCAGCTCAGGGGTACAGCCCCAGCATTTT.

The rearrangement uses TRBV27 and TRBJ1-2; D remains unclear. CDR1 is MNHEY and CDR2 is SMNVEV in the germline V gene (reference sequence). This CDR3 is 11 amino acids long. V shed 4 bases and J shed 7 bases, with 7 bases lying between them. The CDR3 is CASSSGGGYTF. Here the CDR3 DNA reads TGTGCCAGCAGTTCGGGTGGTGGCTACACCTTC.

The chain recombines TRBV4-3 with TRBJ2-3; D is possibly TRBD1 (6 bases). CDR1 and CDR2 (germline): LGHNA, YSLEER. The CDR3 spans 13 residues. V dropped 2 bases and J dropped 4 bases, with 7 bases sitting between them. The CDR3: CASSQNRADTQYF. In nucleotides, the CDR3 is TGCGCCAGCAGCCAAAACAGGGCAGATACGCAGTATTTT.

The rearrangement joins TRBV10-3 to TRBJ2-7; TRBD2 might be the D (5 bases). The V end lost 10 bases, the J end lost 0 bases, and 16 bases lay between the germline ends. CDR1 is ENHRY, CDR2 SYGVKD, per germline. The CDR3 spans 14 residues. The CDR3: CATLHGLSSYEQYF. DNA for the CDR3: TGTGCCACCCTTCACGGACTTAGCTCCTACGAGCAGTACTTC.

The chain carries TRBV5-1 and TRBJ2-7; 7 bases agree with TRBD1. The CDR3 consists of 16 residues. CDR1 is SGHRS, CDR2 YFSETQ, per germline. Trimming at V came to 1 base and at J to 3 bases, leaving 10 bases not matched to a gene. The CDR3 here is CASSLWVGQAIYEQYF. CDR3 bases: TGCGCCAGCAGCTTGTGGGTCGGACAGGCTATCTACGAGCAGTACTTC.

The chain joins TRBV5-1 to TRBJ2-1, with 9 bases that match TRBD1. The CDR3 extends over 13 amino acids. Germline V gene data show CDR1 as SGHRS and CDR2 as YFSETQ. V was pared by 5 bases and J by 9 bases, with 6 bases of the junction left unmatched. CDR3 residues: CASRSTGGGEQFF. The CDR3, as DNA: TGCGCCAGCAGATCTACAGGGGGCGGTGAGCAGTTCTTC.

The chain joins TRBV27 to TRBJ2-3; no reliable D call. This CDR3 spans 14 amino acids. Per germline, CDR1 MNHEY and CDR2 SMNVEV (reference sequence). The germline V and J ends were trimmed by 3 bases and 0 bases, with 7 bases remaining between them. This CDR3 is CASSFSRSTDTQYF. The CDR3 nucleotides are TGTGCCAGCAGTTTTTCCAGAAGCACAGATACGCAGTATTTT.

This clone was detected only once. The chain combines TRBV29-1 with TRBJ2-7; maybe TRBD1 (5 bases). V lost 5 bases, J lost 0 bases, and 11 bases lay in between. The germline gives CDR1 SQVTM, CDR2 ANQGSEA. The length of the CDR3 is 13 residues. This chain's CDR3 is CSVRNQGSYEQYF. The CDR3 DNA sequence: TGCAGCGTTCGTAACCAGGGCTCCTACGAGCAGTACTTC.

J is TRBJ2-1 and V is TRBV28; possible D gene TRBD1, 5 bases. The germline gives CDR1 MDHEN, CDR2 SYDVKM. Deletions cut 3 bases from V and 5 bases from J, with 11 bases between. CDR3 length equals 14 residues. This CDR3 reads CASSLRAGNNEQFF. In nucleotides, the CDR3 is TGTGCCAGCAGTTTGCGTGCAGGGAACAATGAGCAGTTCTTC.

V gene TRBV28 combines with J gene TRBJ2-7; the D gene is possibly TRBD2 (5 bases). V lost 3 bases, J lost 2 bases, and 11 bases lay in between. Germline V lookup: CDR1 MDHEN, CDR2 SYDVKM. The CDR3 length is 14 residues. Here the CDR3 reads CASSLRLLAYEQYF. CDR3 DNA: TGTGCCAGCAGTTTGAGACTACTTGCCTACGAGCAGTACTTC.

This chain connects TRBV6-4 to TRBJ1-2; 8 bases map to TRBD1. Germline CDR1 and CDR2: MRHNA and SNTAGT. Trimming cost V 8 bases and J 6 bases; bases outside gene matches: 8. This CDR3 is built from 13 residues. CDR3 protein: CASRSSGGNGYTF. DNA of the CDR3: TGTGCCAGCCGTTCTTCAGGGGGCAATGGCTACACCTTC.

This chain uses TRBV4-1 with TRBJ2-1; 8 bases are shared with TRBD2. This CDR3 spans 16 amino acids. V dropped 0 bases and J dropped 8; count of bases not matched to a gene: 9. CDR1 is MGHRA, CDR2 YSYEKL, per germline. DNA for the CDR3: TGCGCCAGCAGCCAAGATGGGGTAGCGGGGATCTATGAGCAGTTCTTC. Translation gives CASSQDGVAGIYEQFF.

The chain is built from TRBV2 and TRBJ2-7; 12 bases line up with TRBD1. The junction had 2 bases not matched to a gene; V was cut back by 6 bases and J by 5 bases. Germline V gene lookup returns CDR1 SNHLY and CDR2 FYNNEI. The CDR3 has 13 residues. CDR3 coding DNA: TGTGCCAGCAGGGGGACAGGGGGCCACGAGCAGTACTTC. Amino acids: CASRGTGGHEQYF. Full variable domain (remainder filled in from reference TRBV2 and TRBJ2-7): EPEVTQTPSHQVTQMGQEVILRCVPISNHLYFYWYRQILGQKVEFLVSFYNNEISEKSEIFDDQFSVERPDGSNFTLKIRSTKLEDSAMYFCASRGTGGHEQYFGPGTRLTVT.

This chain connects TRBV10-3 to TRBJ2-7; 8 nucleotides match TRBD2. The CDR3 loop spans 15 amino acids. The V and J ends lost 2 bases and 3 bases, in that order; junction bases with no gene match: 6. The germline V gene has CDR1 ENHRY and CDR2 SYGVKD. In nucleotides, the CDR3 is TGTGCCATCAGTGAGCGGGAAAGCGGGAGCTACGAGCAGTACTTC. Protein: CAISERESGSYEQYF.

CDR3: CASSLWGSGNEKLFF. The CDR3 bases are TGTGCCAGCAGCTTATGGGGATCAGGGAATGAAAAACTGTTTTTT. The gene calls are TRBV11-2 and TRBJ1-4; a possible D gene is TRBD1 (5 bases). Germline values: CDR1 SGHAT, CDR2 FQNNGV. The CDR3 length is 15 residues. The ends were cut back, 2 bases at V and 5 bases at J, with 12 bases in the middle.

The chain recombines TRBV9 with TRBJ2-1, with TRBD1 matching 7 bases. Trimming removed 3 bases from V and 6 bases from J; junction bases left unmatched: 6. In germline, CDR1 is SGDLS, CDR2 YYNGEE. The CDR3 consists of 14 residues. CDR3 nucleotides: TGTGCCAGCAGCGCCCGACAGGGCCCCAATGAGCAGTTCTTC. Translation: CASSARQGPNEQFF.

The chain links TRBV13 to TRBJ2-7; 9 bases agree with TRBD2. The germline gives CDR1 PRHDT, CDR2 FYEKMQ (reference sequence). CDR3 length: 15 amino acids. J lost 3 bases, V lost 5 bases, and 8 bases had no gene match. The CDR3 sequence: CASSRRGAGGYEQYF. The CDR3 DNA is TGTGCCAGCAGCCGTCGCGGAGCGGGGGGCTACGAGCAGTACTTC.

This chain joins TRBV19 and TRBJ2-1; weak D call: TRBD1 (6 bases). Germline V gene lookup returns CDR1 LNHDA and CDR2 SQIVND (reference sequence). This CDR3 is 18 amino acids long. Between the trimmed V and J ends, which lost 0 bases and 7 bases, there was a span of 22 bases. In DNA, the CDR3 is TGTGCCAGTAGTATAGACAGAACGACCGGGACACCTCGGAATGAGCAGTTCTTC. Its translation is CASSIDRTTGTPRNEQFF.

The J gene is TRBJ2-7, the V gene TRBV28; 10 bases are shared with TRBD1. This CDR3 is built from 15 residues. The J segment lost 3 bases and the V segment lost 4 bases, leaving 6 bases of the junction unmatched. Per the germline V gene, CDR1 is MDHEN and CDR2 is SYDVKM. In DNA form, the CDR3 reads TGTGCCAGCAGTTACCCGGACAGGGGGTTCTACGAGCAGTACTTC. It specifies CASSYPDRGFYEQYF.